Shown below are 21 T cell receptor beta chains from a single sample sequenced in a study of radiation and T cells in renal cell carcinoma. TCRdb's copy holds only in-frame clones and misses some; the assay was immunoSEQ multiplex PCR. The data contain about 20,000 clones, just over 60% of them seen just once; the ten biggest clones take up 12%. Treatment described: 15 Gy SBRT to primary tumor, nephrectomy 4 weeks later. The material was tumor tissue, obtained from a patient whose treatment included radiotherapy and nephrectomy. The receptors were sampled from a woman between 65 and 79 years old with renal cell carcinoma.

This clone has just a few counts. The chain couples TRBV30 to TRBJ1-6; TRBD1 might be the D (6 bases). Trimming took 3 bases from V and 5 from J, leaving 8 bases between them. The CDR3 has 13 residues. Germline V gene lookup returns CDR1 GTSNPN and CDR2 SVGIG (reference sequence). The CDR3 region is CAWRPGDNSPLHF. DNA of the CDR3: TGTGCCTGGAGGCCAGGGGATAATTCACCCCTCCACTTT.

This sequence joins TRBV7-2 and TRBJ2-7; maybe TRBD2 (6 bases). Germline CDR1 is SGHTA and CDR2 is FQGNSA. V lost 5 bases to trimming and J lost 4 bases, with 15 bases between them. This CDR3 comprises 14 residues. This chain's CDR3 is CASSPPGLGYEQYF. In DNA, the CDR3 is TGTGCCAGCAGCCCTCCGGGACTCGGATACGAGCAGTACTTC.

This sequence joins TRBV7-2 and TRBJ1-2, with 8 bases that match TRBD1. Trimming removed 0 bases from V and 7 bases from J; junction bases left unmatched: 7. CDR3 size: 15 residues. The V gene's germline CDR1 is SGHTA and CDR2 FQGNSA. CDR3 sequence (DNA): TGTGCCAGCAGCTTAGCAACGGGGACAGGAGGTGGCTACACCTTC. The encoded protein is CASSLATGTGGGYTF. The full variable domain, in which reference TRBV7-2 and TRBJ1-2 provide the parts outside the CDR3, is GAGVSQSPSNKVTEKGKDVELRCDPISGHTALYWYRQSLGQGLEFLIYFQGNSAPDKSGLPSDRFSAERTGGSVSTLTIQRTQQEDSAVYLCASSLATGTGGGYTFGSGTRLTVV.

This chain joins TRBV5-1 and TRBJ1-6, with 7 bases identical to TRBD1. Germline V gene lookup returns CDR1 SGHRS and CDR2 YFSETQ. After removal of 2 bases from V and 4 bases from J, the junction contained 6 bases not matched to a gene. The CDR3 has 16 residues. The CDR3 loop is CASSFEQGSYNSPLHF. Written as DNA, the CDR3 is TGCGCCAGCAGCTTCGAACAGGGGTCATATAATTCACCCCTCCACTTT.

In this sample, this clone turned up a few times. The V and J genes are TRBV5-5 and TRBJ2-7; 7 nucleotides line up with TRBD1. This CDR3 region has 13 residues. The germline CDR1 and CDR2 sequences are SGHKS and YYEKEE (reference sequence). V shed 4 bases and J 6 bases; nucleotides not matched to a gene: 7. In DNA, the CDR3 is TGTGCCAGCAGCCTGGACAGGTTATTCGAGCAGTACTTC. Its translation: CASSLDRLFEQYF.

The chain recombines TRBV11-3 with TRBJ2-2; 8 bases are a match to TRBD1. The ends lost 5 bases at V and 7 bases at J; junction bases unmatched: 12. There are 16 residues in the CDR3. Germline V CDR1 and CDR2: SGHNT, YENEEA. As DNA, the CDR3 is TGTGCCAGCAGCCTAATGGACAGGGTTAGGGGCGGGGAGCTGTTTTTT. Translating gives CASSLMDRVRGGELFF. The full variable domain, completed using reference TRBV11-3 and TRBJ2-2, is EAGVVQSPRYKIIEKKQPVAFWCNPISGHNTLYWYLQNLGQGPELLIRYENEEAVDDSQLPKDRFSAERLKGVDSTLKIQPAELGDSAVYLCASSLMDRVRGGELFFGEGSRLTVL.

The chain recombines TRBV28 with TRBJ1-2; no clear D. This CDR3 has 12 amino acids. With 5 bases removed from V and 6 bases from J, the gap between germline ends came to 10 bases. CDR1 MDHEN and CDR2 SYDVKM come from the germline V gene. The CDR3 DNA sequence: TGTGCCAGCAGTATCACAGAGCATGGCTACACCTTC. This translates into CASSITEHGYTF.

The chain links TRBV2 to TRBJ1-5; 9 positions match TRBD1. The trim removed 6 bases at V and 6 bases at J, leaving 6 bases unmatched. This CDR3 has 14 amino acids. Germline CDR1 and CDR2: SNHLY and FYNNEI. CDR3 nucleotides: TGTGCCAGCAGCTCCGGGACAGGGCTTCAGCCCCAGCATTTT. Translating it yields CASSSGTGLQPQHF. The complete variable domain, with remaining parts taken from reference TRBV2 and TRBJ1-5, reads EPEVTQTPSHQVTQMGQEVILRCVPISNHLYFYWYRQILGQKVEFLVSFYNNEISEKSEIFDDQFSVERPDGSNFTLKIRSTKLEDSAMYFCASSSGTGLQPQHFGDGTRLSIL.

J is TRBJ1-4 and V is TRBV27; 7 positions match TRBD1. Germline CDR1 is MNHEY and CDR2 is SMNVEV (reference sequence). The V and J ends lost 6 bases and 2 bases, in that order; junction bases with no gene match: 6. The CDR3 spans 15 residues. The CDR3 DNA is TGTGCCAGCAGGGGAGACAGGGTGACTAATGAAAAACTGTTTTTT. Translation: CASRGDRVTNEKLFF. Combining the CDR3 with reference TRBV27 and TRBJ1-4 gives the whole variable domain EAQVTQNPRYLITVTGKKLTVTCSQNMNHEYMSWYRQDPGLGLRQIYYSMNVEVTDKGDVPEGYKVSRKEKRNFPLILESPSPNQTSLYFCASRGDRVTNEKLFFGSGTQLSVL.

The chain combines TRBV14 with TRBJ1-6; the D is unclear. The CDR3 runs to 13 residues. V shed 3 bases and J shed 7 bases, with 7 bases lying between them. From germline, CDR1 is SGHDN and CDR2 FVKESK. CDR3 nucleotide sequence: TGTGCCAGCAGCCACGGGGTGAATTCACCCCTCCACTTT. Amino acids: CASSHGVNSPLHF.

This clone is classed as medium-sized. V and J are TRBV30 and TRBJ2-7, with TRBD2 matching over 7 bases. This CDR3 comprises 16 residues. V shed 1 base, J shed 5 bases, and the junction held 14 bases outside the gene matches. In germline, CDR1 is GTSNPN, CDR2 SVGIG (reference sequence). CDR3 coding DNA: TGTGCCTGGAGTGGGTCTCCTCGCGGGGGAAGAGACGAGCAGTACTTC. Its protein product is CAWSGSPRGGRDEQYF.

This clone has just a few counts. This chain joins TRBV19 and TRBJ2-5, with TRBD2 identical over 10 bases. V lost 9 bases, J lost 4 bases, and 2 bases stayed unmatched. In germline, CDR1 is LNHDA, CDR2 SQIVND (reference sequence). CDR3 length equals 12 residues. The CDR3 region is CASRLAGETQYF. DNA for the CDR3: TGTGCCAGCAGACTAGCGGGAGAGACCCAGTACTTC.

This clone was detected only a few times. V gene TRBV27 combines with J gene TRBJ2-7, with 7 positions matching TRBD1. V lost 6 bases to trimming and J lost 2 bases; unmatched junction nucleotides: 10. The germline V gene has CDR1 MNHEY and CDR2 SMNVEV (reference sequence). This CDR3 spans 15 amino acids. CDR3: CASRTTPGQTYEQYF. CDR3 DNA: TGTGCCAGCAGAACCACCCCGGGACAGACCTACGAGCAGTACTTC.

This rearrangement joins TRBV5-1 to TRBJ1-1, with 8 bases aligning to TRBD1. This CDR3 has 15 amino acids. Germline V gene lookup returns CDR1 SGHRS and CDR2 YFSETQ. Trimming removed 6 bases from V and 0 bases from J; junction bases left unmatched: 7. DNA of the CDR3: TGCGCCAGCAAGACAGGGGACCTAATGAACACTGAAGCTTTCTTT. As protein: CASKTGDLMNTEAFF.

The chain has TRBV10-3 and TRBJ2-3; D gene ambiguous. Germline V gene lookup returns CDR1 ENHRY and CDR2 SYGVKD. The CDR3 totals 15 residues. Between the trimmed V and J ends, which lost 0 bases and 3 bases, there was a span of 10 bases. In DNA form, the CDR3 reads TGTGCCATCAGTGAGTCGGTCAGACCAACAGATACGCAGTATTTT. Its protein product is CAISESVRPTDTQYF.

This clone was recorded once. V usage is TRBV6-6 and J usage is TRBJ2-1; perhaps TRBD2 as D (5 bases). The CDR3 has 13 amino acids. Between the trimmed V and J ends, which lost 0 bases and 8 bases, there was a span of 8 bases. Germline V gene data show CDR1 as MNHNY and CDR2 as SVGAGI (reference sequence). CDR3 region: CASSYSSGHEQFF. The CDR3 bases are TGTGCCAGCAGTTACTCGAGCGGACATGAGCAGTTCTTC.

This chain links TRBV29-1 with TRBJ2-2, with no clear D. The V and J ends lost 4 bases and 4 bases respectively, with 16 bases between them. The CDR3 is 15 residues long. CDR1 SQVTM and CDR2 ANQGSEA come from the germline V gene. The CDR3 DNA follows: TGCAGCGTTGTCGTGGGAACCCTCCCCACCGGGGAGCTGTTTTTT. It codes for CSVVVGTLPTGELFF.

The CDR3 DNA reads TGTGCCAGCTCACCATACGGCCGGTCAATTAACTATGGCTACACCTTC. Its translation is CASSPYGRSINYGYTF. The chain recombines TRBV18 with TRBJ1-2; D uncertain. Germline assignment: CDR1 KGHSH and CDR2 LQKENI. CDR3 size: 16 residues. Trimming removed 2 bases from V and 1 base from J, with 14 bases in between.

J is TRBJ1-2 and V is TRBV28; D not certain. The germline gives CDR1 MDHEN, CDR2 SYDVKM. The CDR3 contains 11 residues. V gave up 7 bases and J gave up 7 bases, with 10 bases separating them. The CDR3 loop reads CASNRERGYTF. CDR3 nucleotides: TGTGCCAGCAATCGGGAGCGTGGCTACACCTTC.

The CDR3, as DNA: TGCGCCAGCAGTGATCCGGTCTACAATGAGCAGTTCTTC. Amino acid sequence: CASSDPVYNEQFF. The chain has TRBV10-1 and TRBJ2-1; D unclear. This CDR3 region has 13 residues. Deletions cut 3 bases from V and 3 bases from J, with 6 bases between. Germline V gene data show CDR1 as WNHNN and CDR2 as SYGVQD (reference sequence).

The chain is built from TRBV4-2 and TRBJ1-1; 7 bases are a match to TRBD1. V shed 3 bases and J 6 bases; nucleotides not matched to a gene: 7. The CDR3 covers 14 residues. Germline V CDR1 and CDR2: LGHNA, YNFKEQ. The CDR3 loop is CASSHSGGQAEAFF. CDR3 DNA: TGTGCCAGCAGCCACTCCGGTGGACAGGCTGAAGCTTTCTTT.